This is a list of T cell receptor beta chains from one sample in a study of T cells in lung cancer brain metastases. Data came from immunoSEQ multiplex PCR; TCRdb stores just in-frame clones and leaves some out. The sample yields 2,000 or so clones, around nine tenths seen once. Material: tumor tissue from a brain metastasis. The receptor set was obtained from a woman between 45 and 65 years old with non-small cell lung cancer that had spread to the brain. Both conserved end residues are part of each CDR3. A D gene is named only where the DNA matches it firmly. Some rows mark clone size as missing; the rest say once, few, many or name a class of expanded clone.

TRBD1 TRBJ1-2 NA TRBV11-2 TGTGCCAGCAGTGCCGGGACAGCTATCGCCTATGGCTACACCTTC CASSAGTAIAYGYTF
NA TRBJ2-7 NA TRBV10-3 TGTGCCATCAGTGCATTTGAGACGGGATACCCCTACGAGCAGTACTTC CAISAFETGYPYEQYF
TRBD1 TRBJ2-2 NA TRBV7-9 TGTGCCAGCAGGCCGGGACAGTTTACCACCGGGGAGCTGTTTTTT CASRPGQFTTGELFF
NA TRBJ2-3 NA TRBV28 TGTGCCAGCAGGACCACAGATACGCAGTATTTT CASRTTDTQYF
TRBD1 TRBJ2-7 NA TRBV6-5 TGTGCCAGCACCCCCCGGGGCAGGGGGAGTGAGCAGTACTTC CASTPRGRGSEQYF
NA TRBJ2-2 once TRBV7-3 TGTGCCAGCAGCGCCCAACTAGACGGGGAGCTGTTTTTT CASSAQLDGELFF
TRBD1 TRBJ2-7 NA TRBV5-4 TGTGCCAGCAGTTCGACAGGGGTCAACGAGCAGTACTTC CASSSTGVNEQYF
NA TRBJ2-7 NA TRBV4-3 TGCGCCAGCAGCCCCTGGAGGTTTAACTACGAGCAGTACTTC CASSPWRFNYEQYF
NA TRBJ2-3 NA TRBV29-1 TGCAGCGTTCCCGAGGGCCAAGCAGATACGCAGTATTTT CSVPEGQADTQYF
TRBD1 TRBJ2-3 NA TRBV7-9 TGTGCCAGCAGTGAAACCAGGGGGCAGACAGATACGCAGTATTTT CASSETRGQTDTQYF
NA TRBJ2-1 NA TRBV11-2 TGTGCCAGCAGCTTAGAAGGGGATGAGCAGTTCTTC CASSLEGDEQFF
NA TRBJ2-1 NA TRBV18 TGTGCCAGCTCACCACTCGACAGGTACAATGAGCAGTTCTTC CASSPLDRYNEQFF
TRBD2 TRBJ2-6 NA TRBV9 TGTGCCAGCAGCGCACGGGGGGGTCATCTCTCTGGGGCCAACGTCCTGACTTTC CASSARGGHLSGANVLTF
TRBD1 TRBJ1-1 NA TRBV9 TGTGCCAGCAGCCCCCGGGACAGCTACACTGAAGCTTTCTTT CASSPRDSYTEAFF
TRBD1 TRBJ2-7 NA TRBV5-6 TGTGCCAGCAGCTGGGACAGGGGATCCTACGAGCAGTACTTC CASSWDRGSYEQYF